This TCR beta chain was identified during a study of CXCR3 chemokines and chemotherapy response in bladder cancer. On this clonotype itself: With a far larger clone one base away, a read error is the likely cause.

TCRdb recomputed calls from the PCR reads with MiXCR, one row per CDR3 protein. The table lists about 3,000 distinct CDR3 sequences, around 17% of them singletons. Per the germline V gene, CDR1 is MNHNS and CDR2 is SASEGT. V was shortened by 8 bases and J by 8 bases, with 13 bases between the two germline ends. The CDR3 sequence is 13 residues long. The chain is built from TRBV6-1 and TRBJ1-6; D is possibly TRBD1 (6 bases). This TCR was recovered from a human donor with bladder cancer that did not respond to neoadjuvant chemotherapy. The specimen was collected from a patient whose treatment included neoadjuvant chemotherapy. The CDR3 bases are TGTGCCAGCTACCGGGACATCCATTCACCCCTCCACTTT. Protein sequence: CASYRDIHSPLHF.